The clone carrying this T cell receptor (beta chain) was observed a few times. One junction end does not reproduce the germline sequence, and a read error may be involved. The sample comes from a study of T-cell memory formation after mild COVID-19. TCRdb re-analysed the 5' RACE reads in MiXCR, keeping a single row per CDR3 protein. The table has fewer than 350,000 distinct CDR3 sequences, approximately 15% seen once; the top ten hold around 22%. This CDR3 spans 14 amino acids. From germline, CDR1 is SNHLY and CDR2 FYNNEI. This TCR derives from a man aged 18 to 29 who had mild COVID-19 (a few samples of this study predate the infection). Cell type and time point are not known. The rearrangement joins TRBV2 to TRBJ1-4; D gene ambiguous. Source material: PBMCs or a T cell subset sorted from them (not recorded which). CDR3 nucleotide sequence: TGTGCCAGCAATGAACAGACAACTAATGAAAAACTGTTTTTT. It specifies CASNEQTTNEKLFF.